This T cell receptor (beta chain) was retrieved from a study of blood T cell repertoires in COVID-19. Some clones are missing from TCRdb's copy, which holds only in-frame ones; the method was immunoSEQ multiplex PCR. This sample yields around 59,000 clones, of which 88% are seen a single time; approximately 4.3% belongs to the top ten. After removal of 2 bases from V and 5 bases from J, the junction contained 2 bases not matched to a gene. This CDR3 contains 14 residues. In germline, CDR1 is SGHNT, CDR2 YYREEE (reference sequence). This clone was counted a single time. The sequence was collected from a man between 60 and 70 years old with acute or convalescent COVID-19. The source material was peripheral blood. This chain joins TRBV5-4 and TRBJ2-1, with 9 nucleotides matching TRBD2. The CDR3 bases are TGTGCCAGCAGCTTTAGCGGGAGTGACAATGAGCAGTTCTTC. Protein sequence: CASSFSGSDNEQFF.